This is a list of T cell receptor beta chains from one sample in a study of technical replicates of blood from a few donors. Here immunoSEQ multiplex PCR was the method, and the copy in TCRdb shows in-frame clones only, minus some. This table has more than 60,000 clones, around nine tenths appearing once. The material sequenced was PBMCs. The source is a human donor in good health. Some clones in this sample may be carry-over from other donors' samples. CDR3s include the opening cysteine and the closing phenylalanine or tryptophan. Fields, in order: CDR3 protein, J gene, V gene.

cdr3_aa: CASSLTVPAGATPPPEAFF; j_call: TRBJ1-1; v_call: TRBV5-1
cdr3_aa: CASSRPGGSEQYF; j_call: TRBJ2-7; v_call: TRBV7-8
cdr3_aa: CASGSLPGQGPYEQYF; j_call: TRBJ2-7; v_call: TRBV12-5
cdr3_aa: CASSQNRGRPDTQYF; j_call: TRBJ2-3; v_call: TRBV4-2
cdr3_aa: CASSATGEAGANVLTF; j_call: TRBJ2-6; v_call: TRBV4-3
cdr3_aa: CASTGVGLPTDTQYF; j_call: TRBJ2-3; v_call: TRBV27
cdr3_aa: CAWSVQEILLAGWETQYF; j_call: TRBJ2-5; v_call: TRBV30
cdr3_aa: CASSPRDRGLGYGYTF; j_call: TRBJ1-2; v_call: TRBV5-4
cdr3_aa: CAWKGGGSQPQHF; j_call: TRBJ1-5; v_call: TRBV30
cdr3_aa: CAWSVGDRDVTEAFF; j_call: TRBJ1-1; v_call: TRBV30
cdr3_aa: CASRRTGNYGYTF; j_call: TRBJ1-2; v_call: TRBV19
cdr3_aa: CASSSWTGSYNEQFF; j_call: TRBJ2-1; v_call: TRBV5-1
cdr3_aa: CASSLGQGYTEAFF; j_call: TRBJ1-1; v_call: TRBV7-2
cdr3_aa: CASNQSPAAPPDTQYF; j_call: TRBJ2-3; v_call: TRBV19
cdr3_aa: CASSLQGAYEQYF; j_call: TRBJ2-7; v_call: TRBV7-8
cdr3_aa: CASSRIAGTQAAQYF; j_call: TRBJ2-3; v_call: TRBV6-4
cdr3_aa: CASSQRARGRVSWETQYF; j_call: TRBJ2-5; v_call: TRBV4-3
cdr3_aa: CASSRPDRGNEQYF; j_call: TRBJ2-7; v_call: TRBV7-9
cdr3_aa: CAISGSGLAAQETQYF; j_call: TRBJ2-5; v_call: TRBV10-3
cdr3_aa: CASSLPFRVNTEAFF; j_call: TRBJ1-1; v_call: TRBV5-6
cdr3_aa: CASSLGRGLETQYF; j_call: TRBJ2-5; v_call: TRBV5-6
cdr3_aa: CASSLAVPGSPLHF; j_call: TRBJ1-6; v_call: TRBV7-9
cdr3_aa: CASGSNYGYTF; j_call: TRBJ1-2; v_call: TRBV2
cdr3_aa: CATREQVREKLFF; j_call: TRBJ1-4; v_call: TRBV6-1
cdr3_aa: CASSPGTGQWGEQFF; j_call: TRBJ2-1; v_call: TRBV7-3
cdr3_aa: CASSRIAGGSYEQYF; j_call: TRBJ2-7; v_call: TRBV7-8
cdr3_aa: CSAARGTEQYF; j_call: TRBJ2-7; v_call: TRBV20-1
cdr3_aa: CASSPGQGVFEAFF; j_call: TRBJ1-1; v_call: TRBV18
cdr3_aa: CASSPGGVSYGYTF; j_call: TRBJ1-2; v_call: TRBV5-4
cdr3_aa: CASRLGGGAGTYEQYF; j_call: TRBJ2-7; v_call: TRBV5-4
cdr3_aa: CASSRDSPYGYTF; j_call: TRBJ1-2; v_call: TRBV19
cdr3_aa: CASSQTVSAPLLDFF; j_call: TRBJ1-1; v_call: TRBV4-3
cdr3_aa: CASSAHPNSPLHF; j_call: TRBJ1-6; v_call: TRBV7-2
cdr3_aa: CASSPDSGLGLEQYF; j_call: TRBJ2-7; v_call: TRBV18
cdr3_aa: CSGPHGTSGPTDTQYF; j_call: TRBJ2-3; v_call: TRBV29-1
cdr3_aa: CASSAGQSMNTEAFF; j_call: TRBJ1-1; v_call: TRBV10-1